The 6 T cell receptor beta chains reported below all come from one sample, sequenced in a study of blood T cell repertoires in COVID-19. Clones were sequenced by immunoSEQ multiplex PCR, and TCRdb holds only the in-frame ones, with some missing. The sample lists over 100,000 clones, just under 90% occurring once. Sequencing used peripheral blood. These receptors came from a human donor in a cohort sampled during active COVID-19.

This clone was detected only a few times. J is TRBJ1-5 and V is TRBV9, with unresolved D. Germline assignment: CDR1 SGDLS and CDR2 YYNGEE. V was pared by 4 bases and J by 5 bases, with 16 bases between. The CDR3 has 15 amino acids. CDR3 region: CASSSGWASHQPQHF. DNA for the CDR3: TGTGCCAGCAGCTCGGGGTGGGCATCTCATCAGCCCCAGCATTTT. Combining the CDR3 with reference TRBV9 and TRBJ1-5 gives the whole variable domain DSGVTQTPKHLITATGQRVTLRCSPRSGDLSVYWYQQSLDQGLQFLIQYYNGEERAKGNILERFSAQQFPDLHSELNLSSLELGDSALYFCASSSGWASHQPQHFGDGTRLSIL.

This clone was counted once. The rearrangement uses TRBV27 and TRBJ2-7, with 8 positions matching TRBD1. From germline, CDR1 is MNHEY and CDR2 SMNVEV (reference sequence). This CDR3 contains 18 residues. The V gene end was trimmed by 7 bases and the J gene end by 2 bases; junction bases not matched to a gene: 19. CDR3 region: CASKGSSKDGQGAYEQYF. Here the CDR3 DNA reads TGTGCCAGCAAGGGCAGCTCAAAGGATGGACAGGGCGCCTACGAGCAGTACTTC.

V gene TRBV21-1 combines with J gene TRBJ1-2. TRBV21-1 is a pseudogene segment. The CDR3 extends over 15 amino acids. The chain's CDR3 is CASTPPNGGEGGYTF. The CDR3 bases are TGTGCCAGCACCCCACCTAACGGGGGGGAAGGCGGCTACACCTTC.

The chain uses TRBV19 and TRBJ2-2; 12 bases are shared with TRBD2. The V gene end was trimmed by 9 bases and the J gene end by 1 base; junction bases not matched to a gene: 6. Germline lookup yields CDR1 LNHDA and CDR2 SQIVND (reference sequence). The CDR3 has 16 amino acids. DNA for the CDR3: TGTGCCAGGGAGACTAGCGGGGGCCTGAACACCGGGGAGCTGTTTTTT. Translated, it gives CARETSGGLNTGELFF.

This chain uses TRBV7-2 with TRBJ2-5; 9 bases are a match to TRBD2. After removal of 0 bases from V and 6 bases from J, the junction contained 14 bases not matched to a gene. The length of the CDR3 is 18 residues. CDR1 is SGHTA, CDR2 FQGNSA, per germline. The chain's CDR3 is CASSLAGAGGPLLKTQYF. Written as DNA, the CDR3 is TGTGCCAGCAGCTTAGCCGGAGCGGGGGGCCCCCTTTTAAAGACCCAGTACTTC.

J is TRBJ1-2 and V is TRBV5-6, with 9 bases matching TRBD1. CDR1 is SGHDT and CDR2 is YYEEEE in the germline V gene. The CDR3 contains 14 residues. With 0 bases clipped from V and 7 bases from J, the junction kept 4 bases outside the gene matches. DNA of the CDR3: TGTGCCAGCAGCTTGGGGACAGGGGAAAGTGGCTACACCTTC. Its protein product is CASSLGTGESGYTF.